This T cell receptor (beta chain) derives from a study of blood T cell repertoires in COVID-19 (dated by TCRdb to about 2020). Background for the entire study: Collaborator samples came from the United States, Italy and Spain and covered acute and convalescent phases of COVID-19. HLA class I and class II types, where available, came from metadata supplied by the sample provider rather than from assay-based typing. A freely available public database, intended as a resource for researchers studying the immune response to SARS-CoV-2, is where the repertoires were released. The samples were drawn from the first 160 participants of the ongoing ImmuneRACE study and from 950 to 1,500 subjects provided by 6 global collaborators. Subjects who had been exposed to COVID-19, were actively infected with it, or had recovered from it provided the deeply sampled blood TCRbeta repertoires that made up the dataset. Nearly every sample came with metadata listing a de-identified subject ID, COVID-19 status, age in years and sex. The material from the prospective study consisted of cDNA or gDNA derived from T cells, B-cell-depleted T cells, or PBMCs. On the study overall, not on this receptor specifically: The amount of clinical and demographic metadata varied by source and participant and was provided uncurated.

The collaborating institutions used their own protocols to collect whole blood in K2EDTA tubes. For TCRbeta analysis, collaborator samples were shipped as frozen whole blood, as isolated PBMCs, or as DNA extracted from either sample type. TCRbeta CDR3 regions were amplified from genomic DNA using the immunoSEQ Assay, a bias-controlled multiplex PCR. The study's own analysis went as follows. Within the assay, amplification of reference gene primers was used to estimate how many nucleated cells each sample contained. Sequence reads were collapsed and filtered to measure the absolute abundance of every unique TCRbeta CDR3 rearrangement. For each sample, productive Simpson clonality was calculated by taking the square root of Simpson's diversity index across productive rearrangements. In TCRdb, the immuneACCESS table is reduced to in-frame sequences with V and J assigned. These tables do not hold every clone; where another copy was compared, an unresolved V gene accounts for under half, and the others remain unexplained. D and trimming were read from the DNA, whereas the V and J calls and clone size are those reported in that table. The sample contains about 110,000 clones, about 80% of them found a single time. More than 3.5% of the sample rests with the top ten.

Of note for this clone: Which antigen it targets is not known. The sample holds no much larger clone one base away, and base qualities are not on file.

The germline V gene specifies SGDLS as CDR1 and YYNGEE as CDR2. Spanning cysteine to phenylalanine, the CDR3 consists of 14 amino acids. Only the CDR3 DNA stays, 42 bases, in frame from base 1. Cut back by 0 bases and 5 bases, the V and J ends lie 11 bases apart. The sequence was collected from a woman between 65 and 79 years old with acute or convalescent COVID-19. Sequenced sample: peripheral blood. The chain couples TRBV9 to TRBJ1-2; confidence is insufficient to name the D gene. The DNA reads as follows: TGTGCCAGCAGCGTAGTTGGAGGGAATTATGGCTACACCTTC. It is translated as CASSVVGGNYGYTF. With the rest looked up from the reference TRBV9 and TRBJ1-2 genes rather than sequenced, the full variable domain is DSGVTQTPKHLITATGQRVTLRCSPRSGDLSVYWYQQSLDQGLQFLIQYYNGEERAKGNILERFSAQQFPDLHSELNLSSLELGDSALYFCASSVVGGNYGYTFGSGTRLTVV.